This TCR beta chain was sequenced in a study of CXCR3-negative and CXCR3-positive naive CD8 T cells. Comment on this clonotype: Its antigen is unidentified.

It was by 5' RACE with UMI labels that the TRB cDNA libraries were prepared. With the 5' RACE reads reprocessed, TCRdb shows one record per CDR3 protein and no DNA. This sample's clone table lists roughly 48,000 distinct CDR3 sequences. Study results and limitations: The majority of assays used fresh PBMCs, and CXCR3 expression partially decreased after cryopreservation.

The length of the CDR3 is 15 residues. The V gene's germline CDR1 is LGHDT and CDR2 YNNKEL (reference sequence). Triplicate sorts of under 350,000 cells per CD8+ subset. The receptor comes from a human donor in good health. Some clones in this sample may be carry-over from other donors' samples. The V call is TRBV3-1, the J call TRBJ2-1. The sample was memory CD8+ T cells from blood. CDR3 region: CASSQGDPPYNEQFF.